The 9 T cell receptor beta chains listed next were all sequenced from one sample in a study of tissue T cells after allogeneic stem cell transplantation (dated by TCRdb to between 2020 and 2023). Libraries were prepared through the immunoSEQ multiplex PCR assay. TCRdb stores this immuneACCESS table with in-frame sequences only. Part of the clones is absent; in the studies checked, under half of the shortfall reflects unresolved V genes, and no reason is known for the rest. The sample table contains nearly 50,000 clones; only one count was recorded for about 73% of them. The top ten clonotypes cover about 0.7% of the sample. Sequencing was performed on sorted cells pooled from one or two spleens. Every receptor here comes from a pool of C57BL/6 mice in good health.

This clone was detected a few times. Gene names denote mouse genes. CDR3 sequence reads: CGAVRQGAGEQYF. CDR3 DNA (partial): TGTGGTGCCGTCAGACAGGGGGCGGGGGAACAGTAC. The rearrangement uses TRBV20 and TRBJ2-7, with 10 bases fitting TRBD1. From the germline J gene comes the end of the CDR3, since the read stops 1 residue before it. J was trimmed by 7 bases and V by 6 bases; bases with no gene match: 9. Germline CDR1 is GFQATS and CDR2 is STVNSAI. The CDR3 extends over 13 amino acids.

As regards this clone: Mouse names are used for the genes. The read ends 1 residue shy of where the CDR3 ends; the end is completed using the germline J gene. The chain combines TRBV4 with TRBJ2-4, with 9 bases aligning to TRBD1. The CDR3 sequence is 14 residues long. J gave up 4 bases and V 4 bases, and 3 bases lay outside the gene matches. Germline V gives CDR1 LGHDT, CDR2 YNNKQL (reference sequence). CDR3 residues: CASSSGQGKNTLYF. The DNA read from the CDR3 is TGTGCCAGCAGCTCGGGACAGGGAAAAAACACCTTGTAC.

This clone was seen a single time. Gene names are the mouse ones. The read ends 1 residue early relative to the CDR3; the germline J gene fills the gap. The chain carries TRBV13-3 and TRBJ1-1; TRBD1 is a possible D gene (5 bases). The V end was cut by 5 bases, the J end by 5 bases, with 16 bases between. The CDR3 is 14 residues long. Germline assignment: CDR1 NNHDY and CDR2 SYVADS. CDR3 DNA (partial): TGTGCCAGCAGCGAAGAACGCCGGGGGACAGAAGTCTTC. It translates to CASSEERRGTEVF. The full CDR3 is CASSEERRGTEVFF.

In the case of this clone: Genes and germline come from the mouse. The CDR3 end lies 1 residue beyond the end of the read and is filled in from the germline J gene. The genes are TRBV26 and TRBJ1-1; 7 bases are shared with TRBD1. With 3 bases clipped from V and 3 bases from J, the junction kept 1 base outside the gene matches. CDR1 KGHPV and CDR2 FQNQEV come from the germline V gene (reference sequence). This CDR3 has 13 amino acids. CDR3 DNA (partial): TGTGCCAGCAGTCTTGACAGGGACACAGAAGTCTTC. Translated, it gives CASSLDRDTEVF. The full CDR3 sequence reads CASSLDRDTEVFF. The variable domain in full, completed from reference TRBV26 and TRBJ1-1, reads NSKVIQTPRYLVKGQGQKAKMRCIPEKGHPVVFWYQQNKNNEFKFLINFQNQEVLQQIDMTEKRFSAECPSNSPCSLEIQSSEAGDSALYLCASSLDRDTEVFFGKGTRLTVV.

As for this clone: The genes and germline here are from mouse. The read ends 1 residue before the CDR3 terminus; that terminus is restored from the germline J gene. The same CDR3 arises from other DNA sequences in this sample as well. The chain joins TRBV31 to TRBJ1-4; maybe TRBD1 (5 bases). The CDR3 is 14 amino acids. V gave up 0 bases and J gave up 2 bases, with 7 bases separating them. Germline CDR1 is GKSSPN and CDR2 is SITVG. The CDR3 sequence is CAWSLGQSNERLFF. CDR3 bases read: TGTGCCTGGAGTCTAGGACAATCCAACGAAAGATTATTT.

Comments on this clone: These gene names are mouse names. The CDR3 extends 1 residue past the end of the read, so its final part is completed from the germline J gene. The chain recombines TRBV5 with TRBJ1-1, with D maybe TRBD1 (6 bases). The CDR3 runs 13 residues. V was clipped by 0 bases and J by 9 bases, with 11 bases between them. Germline values: CDR1 LGHNA, CDR2 YNLKQL (reference sequence). The CDR3 region is CASSQDPRGQVFF. The CDR3 bases that were read are TGTGCCAGCAGCCAAGATCCCAGGGGCCAAGTCTTC.

As concerns this clone: Each gene name is a mouse one. The missing CDR3 end, 1 residue past where the read stops, is filled in from the germline J gene. The V gene is TRBV3, the J gene TRBJ2-4; 9 bases agree with TRBD2. The germline V gene encodes CDR1 SNHLY and CDR2 FYNGKV (reference sequence). Germline trimming cut 5 bases from V and 0 bases from J; bases unmatched to any gene: 3. This CDR3 has 15 amino acids. The CDR3 bases that were read are TGTGCCAGCAGCCGACTGGGGGAGAGTCAAAACACCTTGTAC. Amino acids: CASSRLGESQNTLY. In full, the CDR3 reads CASSRLGESQNTLYF.

This clone was counted once. The listed genes are named as in mouse. The read terminates 1 residue ahead of where the CDR3 ends, so the germline J gene completes it. V usage is TRBV31 and J usage is TRBJ2-1; TRBD2 matches at 10 bases. Trimming took 5 bases from V and 1 from J; bases not matched to a gene: 2. The CDR3 sequence is 14 residues long. Per the germline V gene, CDR1 is GKSSPN and CDR2 is SITVG. The sequenced CDR3 bases are TGTGCCTGGGACTGGGGGGCGAACTATGCTGAGCAGTTC. The encoded protein is CAWDWGANYAEQF. The whole CDR3 is CAWDWGANYAEQFF.

As to this clone: Germline and genes: mouse. The CDR3 goes on 1 residue after the read ends, and that part is filled in from the germline J gene. The chain carries TRBV29 and TRBJ2-5, with 8 bases identical to TRBD2. The CDR3 spans 15 residues. The germline gives CDR1 MSHET, CDR2 SYDVDS. V shed 4 bases, J shed 0 bases, and the junction held 3 bases outside the gene matches. The CDR3 DNA, read in part, is TGTGCTAGCAGTTCGGACTGGGATAACCAAGACACCCAGTAC. Encoded protein: CASSSDWDNQDTQY. The CDR3 reads in full as CASSSDWDNQDTQYF.